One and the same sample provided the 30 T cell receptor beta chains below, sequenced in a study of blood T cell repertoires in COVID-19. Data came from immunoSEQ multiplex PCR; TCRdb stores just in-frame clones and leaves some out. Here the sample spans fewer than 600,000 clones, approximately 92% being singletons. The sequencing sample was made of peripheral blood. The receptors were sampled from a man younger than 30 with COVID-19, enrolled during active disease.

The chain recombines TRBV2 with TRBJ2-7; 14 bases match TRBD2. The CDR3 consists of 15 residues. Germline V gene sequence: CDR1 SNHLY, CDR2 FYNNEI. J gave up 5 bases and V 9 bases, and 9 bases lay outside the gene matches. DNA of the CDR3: TGTGCCAGTAATGCCCGGACTAGCGGGAGGAACGAGCAGTACTTC. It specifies CASNARTSGRNEQYF.

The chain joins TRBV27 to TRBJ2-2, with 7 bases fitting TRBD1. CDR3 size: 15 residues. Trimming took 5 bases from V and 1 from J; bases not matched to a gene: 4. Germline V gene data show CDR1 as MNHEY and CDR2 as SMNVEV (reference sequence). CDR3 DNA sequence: TGTGCCAGCAGTGTCAGACAGGGGAACACCGGGGAGCTGTTTTTT. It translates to CASSVRQGNTGELFF.

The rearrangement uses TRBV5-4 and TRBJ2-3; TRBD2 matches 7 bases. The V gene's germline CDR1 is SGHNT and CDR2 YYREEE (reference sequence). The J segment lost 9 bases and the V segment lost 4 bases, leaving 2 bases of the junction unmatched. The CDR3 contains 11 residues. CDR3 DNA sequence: TGTGCCAGCAGCCAGGGACTAACGCAGTATTTT. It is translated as CASSQGLTQYF.

CDR3 residues: CASSLLAGGQETQYF. The CDR3 nucleotides are TGTGCCAGCAGTTTACTAGCGGGAGGTCAAGAGACCCAGTACTTC. This sequence joins TRBV27 and TRBJ2-5, with TRBD2 identical over 11 bases. Germline V gene lookup returns CDR1 MNHEY and CDR2 SMNVEV (reference sequence). The CDR3 length is 15 residues. After removal of 2 bases from V and 2 bases from J, the junction contained 1 base not matched to a gene.

CDR3 amino acids: CASRAPGLEGANYGYTF. The CDR3 nucleotides are TGTGCCAGCAGAGCACCGGGACTAGAAGGGGCTAACTATGGCTACACCTTC. The chain carries TRBV2 and TRBJ1-2, with a tentative D call TRBD1 (5 bases). The CDR3 is 17 amino acids. CDR1 is SNHLY, CDR2 FYNNEI, per germline. V was clipped by 6 bases and J by 0 bases, with 20 bases between them.

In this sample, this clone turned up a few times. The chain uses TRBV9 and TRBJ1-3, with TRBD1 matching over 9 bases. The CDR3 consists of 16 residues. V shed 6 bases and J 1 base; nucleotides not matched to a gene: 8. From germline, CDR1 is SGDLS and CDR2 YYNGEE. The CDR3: CASTPGQGFSGNTIYF. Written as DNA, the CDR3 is TGTGCCAGCACGCCGGGACAGGGTTTTTCTGGAAACACCATATATTTT.

The CDR3 loop reads CASGDSYEQYF. The CDR3, as DNA: TGTGCCAGCGGCGACAGCTACGAGCAGTACTTC. The genes are TRBV28 and TRBJ2-7; possibly TRBD1 for D (5 bases). V lost 8 bases and J lost 3, with 8 bases in between. The CDR3 totals 11 residues. Looked up from germline, CDR1 is MDHEN and CDR2 is SYDVKM.

The CDR3 reads CASSPPDRGRTEAFF. Here the CDR3 DNA reads TGTGCCAGCAGCCCCCCAGACAGGGGGCGGACTGAAGCTTTCTTT. The rearrangement joins TRBV11-3 to TRBJ1-1, with TRBD1 matching 10 bases. Germline V gene lookup returns CDR1 SGHNT and CDR2 YENEEA. There are 15 residues in the CDR3. The trim removed 5 bases at V and 5 bases at J, leaving 8 bases unmatched.

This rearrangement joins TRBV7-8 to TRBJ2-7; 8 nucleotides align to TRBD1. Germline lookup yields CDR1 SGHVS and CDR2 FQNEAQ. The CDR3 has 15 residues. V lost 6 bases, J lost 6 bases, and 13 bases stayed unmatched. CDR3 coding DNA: TGTGCCAGCAGATCCGACAGGGGCAGATGGTTCGAGCAGTACTTC. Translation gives CASRSDRGRWFEQYF.

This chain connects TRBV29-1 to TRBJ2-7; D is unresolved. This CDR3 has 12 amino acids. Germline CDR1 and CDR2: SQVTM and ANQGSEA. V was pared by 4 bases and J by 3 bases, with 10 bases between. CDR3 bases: TGCAGCGTTGCCGAAGGCGGCTACGAGCAGTACTTC. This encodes CSVAEGGYEQYF.

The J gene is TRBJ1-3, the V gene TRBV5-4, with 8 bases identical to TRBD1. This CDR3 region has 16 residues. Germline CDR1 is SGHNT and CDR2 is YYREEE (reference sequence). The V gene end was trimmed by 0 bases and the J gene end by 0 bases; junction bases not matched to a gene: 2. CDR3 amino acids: CASSLGQGPSGNTIYF. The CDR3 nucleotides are TGTGCCAGCAGCTTGGGACAGGGGCCCTCTGGAAACACCATATATTTT.

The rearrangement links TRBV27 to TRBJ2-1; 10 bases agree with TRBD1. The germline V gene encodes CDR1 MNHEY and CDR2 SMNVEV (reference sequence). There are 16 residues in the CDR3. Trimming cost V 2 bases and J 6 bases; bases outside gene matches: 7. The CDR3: CASSLVLGTGVNEQFF. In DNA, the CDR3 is TGTGCCAGCAGTTTAGTGCTAGGGACAGGGGTCAATGAGCAGTTCTTC.

The CDR3 DNA reads as TGTGCCAGCAGTCCCTCAGTCGGCGGGAGTAGCGCAGATACGCAGTATTTT. Residues: CASSPSVGGSSADTQYF. The V gene is TRBV6-7, the J gene TRBJ2-3, with TRBD2 matching 7 bases. TRBV6-7 is an open reading frame whose function is uncertain. The CDR3 totals 17 residues. The V segment lost 5 bases and the J segment 4 bases; nucleotides outside the gene matches: 15.

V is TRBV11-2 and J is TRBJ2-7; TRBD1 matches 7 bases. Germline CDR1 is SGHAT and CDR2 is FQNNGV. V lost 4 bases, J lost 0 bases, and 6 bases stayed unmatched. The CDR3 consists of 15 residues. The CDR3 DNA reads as TGTGCCAGCAGCTCCTCCGGGACAGTCTCCTACGAGCAGTACTTC. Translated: CASSSSGTVSYEQYF. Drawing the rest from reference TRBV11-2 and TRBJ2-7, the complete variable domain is EAGVAQSPRYKIIEKRQSVAFWCNPISGHATLYWYQQILGQGPKLLIQFQNNGVVDDSQLPKDRFSAERLKGVDSTLKIQPAKLEDSAVYLCASSSSGTVSYEQYFGPGTRLTVT.

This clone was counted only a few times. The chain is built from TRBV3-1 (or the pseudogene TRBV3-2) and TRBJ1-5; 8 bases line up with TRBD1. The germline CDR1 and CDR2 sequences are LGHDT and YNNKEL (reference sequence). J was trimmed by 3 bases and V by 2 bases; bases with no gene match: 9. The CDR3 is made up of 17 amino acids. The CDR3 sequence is CASSQNRAGGPNQPQHF. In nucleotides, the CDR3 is TGTGCCAGCAGCCAAAATCGGGCAGGGGGCCCCAATCAGCCCCAGCATTTT.

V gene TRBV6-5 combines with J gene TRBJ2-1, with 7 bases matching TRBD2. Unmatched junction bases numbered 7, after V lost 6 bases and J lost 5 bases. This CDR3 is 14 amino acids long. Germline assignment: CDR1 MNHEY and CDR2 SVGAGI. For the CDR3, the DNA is TGTGCCAGCAGCCAAGCGGGACCCAACAATGAGCAGTTCTTC. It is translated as CASSQAGPNNEQFF.

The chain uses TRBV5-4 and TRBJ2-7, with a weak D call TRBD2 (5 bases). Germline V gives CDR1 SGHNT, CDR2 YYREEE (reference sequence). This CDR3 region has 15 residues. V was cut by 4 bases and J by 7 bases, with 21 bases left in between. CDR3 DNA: TGTGCCAGCAGCCCCAATGGACTCGCCTCGAGAGAGCAGTACTTC. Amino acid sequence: CASSPNGLASREQYF.

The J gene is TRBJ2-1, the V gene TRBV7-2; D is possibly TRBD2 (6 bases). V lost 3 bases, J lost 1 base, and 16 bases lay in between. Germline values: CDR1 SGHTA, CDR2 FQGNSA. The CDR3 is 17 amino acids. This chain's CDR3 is CASSFPVIAVSYNEQFF. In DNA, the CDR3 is TGTGCCAGCAGCTTTCCGGTGATAGCGGTATCCTACAATGAGCAGTTCTTC.

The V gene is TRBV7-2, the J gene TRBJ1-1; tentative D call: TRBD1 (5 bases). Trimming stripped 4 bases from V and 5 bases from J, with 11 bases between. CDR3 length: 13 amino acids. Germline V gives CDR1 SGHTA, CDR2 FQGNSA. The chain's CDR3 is CASSYLGVTEAFF. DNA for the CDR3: TGTGCCAGCAGCTACTTAGGGGTTACTGAAGCTTTCTTT.

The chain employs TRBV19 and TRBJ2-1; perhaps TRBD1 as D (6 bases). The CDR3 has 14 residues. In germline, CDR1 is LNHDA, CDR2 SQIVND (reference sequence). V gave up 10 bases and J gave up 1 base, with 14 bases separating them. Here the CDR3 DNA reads TGTGCCACCGGGGACACCACGTCCTACAATGAGCAGTTCTTC. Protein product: CATGDTTSYNEQFF.

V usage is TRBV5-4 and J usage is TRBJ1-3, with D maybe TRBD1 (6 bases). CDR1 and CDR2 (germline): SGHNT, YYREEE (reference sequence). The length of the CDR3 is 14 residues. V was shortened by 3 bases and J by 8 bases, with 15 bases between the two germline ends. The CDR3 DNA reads TGTGCCAGCAGCTCAGGACAGCGGATGGACACCATATATTTT. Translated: CASSSGQRMDTIYF.

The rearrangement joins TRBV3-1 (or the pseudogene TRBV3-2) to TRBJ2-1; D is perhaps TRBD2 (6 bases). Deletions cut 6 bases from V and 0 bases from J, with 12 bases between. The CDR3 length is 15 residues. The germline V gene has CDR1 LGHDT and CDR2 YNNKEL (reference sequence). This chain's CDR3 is CASSAGSLSYNEQFF. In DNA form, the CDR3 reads TGTGCCAGCAGTGCGGGGTCCCTCTCCTACAATGAGCAGTTCTTC.

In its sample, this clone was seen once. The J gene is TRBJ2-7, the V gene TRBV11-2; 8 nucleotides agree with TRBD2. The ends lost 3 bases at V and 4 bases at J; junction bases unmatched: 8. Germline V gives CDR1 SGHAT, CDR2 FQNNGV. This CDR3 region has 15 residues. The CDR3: CASSFTSGRRYEQYF. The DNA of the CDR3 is TGTGCCAGCAGCTTCACTAGCGGCAGAAGGTACGAGCAGTACTTC.

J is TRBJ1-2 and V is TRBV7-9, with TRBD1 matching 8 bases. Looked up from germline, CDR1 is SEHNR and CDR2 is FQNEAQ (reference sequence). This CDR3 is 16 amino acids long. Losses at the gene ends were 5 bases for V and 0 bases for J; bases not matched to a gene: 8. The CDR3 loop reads CASSADRAGANYGYTF. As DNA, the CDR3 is TGTGCCAGCAGCGCGGACAGGGCTGGAGCTAACTATGGCTACACCTTC. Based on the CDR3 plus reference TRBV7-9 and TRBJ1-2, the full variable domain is DTGVSQNPRHKITKRGQNVTFRCDPISEHNRLYWYRQTLGQGPEFLTYFQNEAQLEKSRLLSDRFSAERPKGSFSTLEIQRTEQGDSAMYLCASSADRAGANYGYTFGSGTRLTVV.

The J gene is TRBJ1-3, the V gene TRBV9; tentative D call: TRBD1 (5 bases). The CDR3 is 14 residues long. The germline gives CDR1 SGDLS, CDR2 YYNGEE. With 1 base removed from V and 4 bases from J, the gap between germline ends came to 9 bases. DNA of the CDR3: TGTGCCAGCAGCGTACAGGGAGGAGGAAACACCATATATTTT. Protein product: CASSVQGGGNTIYF.

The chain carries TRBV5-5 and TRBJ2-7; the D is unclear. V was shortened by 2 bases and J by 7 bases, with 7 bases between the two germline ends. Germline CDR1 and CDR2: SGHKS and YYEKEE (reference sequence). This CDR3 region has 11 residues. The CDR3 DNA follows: TGTGCCAGCAGCTTTATGAGGGAGCAGTACTTC. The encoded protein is CASSFMREQYF.

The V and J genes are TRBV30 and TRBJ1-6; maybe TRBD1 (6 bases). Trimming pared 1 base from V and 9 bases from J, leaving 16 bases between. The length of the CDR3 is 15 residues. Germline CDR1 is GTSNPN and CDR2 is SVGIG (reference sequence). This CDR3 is CAWSGSDRNFSPLHF. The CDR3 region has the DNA TGTGCCTGGAGTGGGTCGGACAGAAATTTTTCACCCCTCCACTTT.

CDR3 coding DNA: TGTGCCAGCAGCCTAAGTGCTATTAGCTCCTACGAGCAGTACTTC. Residues: CASSLSAISSYEQYF. The J gene is TRBJ2-7, the V gene TRBV11-2; no firm D call. Trimming cost V 5 bases and J 0 bases, with 14 bases left between them. In germline, CDR1 is SGHAT, CDR2 FQNNGV. This CDR3 region has 15 residues.

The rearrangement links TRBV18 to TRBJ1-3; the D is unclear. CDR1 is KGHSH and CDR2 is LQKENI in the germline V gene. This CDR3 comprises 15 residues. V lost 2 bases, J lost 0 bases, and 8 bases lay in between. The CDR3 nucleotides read TGTGCCAGCTCACCAATAGAGAGCTCTGGAAACACCATATATTTT. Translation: CASSPIESSGNTIYF.

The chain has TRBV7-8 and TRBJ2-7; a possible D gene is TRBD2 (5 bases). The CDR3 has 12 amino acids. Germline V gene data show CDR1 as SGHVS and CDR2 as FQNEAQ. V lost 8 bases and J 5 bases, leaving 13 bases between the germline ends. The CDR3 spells CASSMLAHEQYF. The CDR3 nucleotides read TGTGCCAGCTCAATGCTAGCCCACGAGCAGTACTTC. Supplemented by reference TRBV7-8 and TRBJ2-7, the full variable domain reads GAGVSQSPRYKVAKRGQDVALRCDPISGHVSLFWYQQALGQGPEFLTYFQNEAQLDKSGLPSDRFFAERPEGSVSTLKIQRTQQEDSAVYLCASSMLAHEQYFGPGTRLTVT.